This T cell receptor (beta chain) originates from a study of blood T cell repertoires in COVID-19. Libraries were prepared by immunoSEQ multiplex PCR; TCRdb keeps only in-frame clonotypes and omits some of them. The profile shows approximately 110,000 clones, 60% to 85% of them singletons. J gave up 0 bases and V 1 base, and 1 base lay outside the gene matches. This CDR3 has 16 amino acids. Germline lookup yields CDR1 LNHDA and CDR2 SQIVND (reference sequence). This clone was recorded a few times. The V gene is TRBV19, the J gene TRBJ2-4; 9 nucleotides align to TRBD1. Sequencing was done on a sample of peripheral blood. The sequence was collected from a human donor with acute or convalescent COVID-19. The donor label of this sample is uncertain. The CDR3 DNA follows: TGTGCCAGTAGTATAGGGACAGGGGTAGCCAAAAACATTCAGTACTTC. As protein: CASSIGTGVAKNIQYF.